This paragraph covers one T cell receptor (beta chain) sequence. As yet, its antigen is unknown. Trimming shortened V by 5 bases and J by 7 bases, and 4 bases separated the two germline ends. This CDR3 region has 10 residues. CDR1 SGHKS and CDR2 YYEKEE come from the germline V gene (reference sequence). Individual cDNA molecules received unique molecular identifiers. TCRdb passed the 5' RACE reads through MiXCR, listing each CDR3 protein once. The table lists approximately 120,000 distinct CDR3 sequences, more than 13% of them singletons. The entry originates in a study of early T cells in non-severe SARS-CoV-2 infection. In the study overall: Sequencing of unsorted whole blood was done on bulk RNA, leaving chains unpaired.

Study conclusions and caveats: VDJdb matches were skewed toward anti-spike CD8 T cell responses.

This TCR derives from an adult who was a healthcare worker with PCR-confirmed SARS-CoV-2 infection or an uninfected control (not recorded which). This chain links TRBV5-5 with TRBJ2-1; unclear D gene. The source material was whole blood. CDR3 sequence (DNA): TGTGCCAGCAGGAAGAATGAGCAGTTCTTC. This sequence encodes CASRKNEQFF.